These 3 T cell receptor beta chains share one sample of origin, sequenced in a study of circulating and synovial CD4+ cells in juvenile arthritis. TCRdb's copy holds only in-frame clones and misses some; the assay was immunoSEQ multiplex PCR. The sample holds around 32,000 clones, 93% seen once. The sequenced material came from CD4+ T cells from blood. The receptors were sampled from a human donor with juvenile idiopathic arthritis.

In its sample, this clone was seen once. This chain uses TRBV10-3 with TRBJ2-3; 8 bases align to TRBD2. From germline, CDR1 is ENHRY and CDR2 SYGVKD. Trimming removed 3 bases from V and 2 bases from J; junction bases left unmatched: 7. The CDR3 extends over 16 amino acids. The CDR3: CAISESLAGLTDTQYF. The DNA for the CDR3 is TGTGCCATCAGTGAATCCTTAGCGGGACTCACAGATACGCAGTATTTT.

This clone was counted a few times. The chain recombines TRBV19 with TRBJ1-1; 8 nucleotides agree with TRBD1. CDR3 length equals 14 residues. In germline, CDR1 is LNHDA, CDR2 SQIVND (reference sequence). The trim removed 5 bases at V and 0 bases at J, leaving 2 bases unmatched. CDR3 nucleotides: TGTGCCAGTAGTGCAGGGGGCCTGAACACTGAAGCTTTCTTT. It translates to CASSAGGLNTEAFF. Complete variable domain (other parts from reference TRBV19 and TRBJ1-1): DGGITQSPKYLFRKEGQNVTLSCEQNLNHDAMYWYRQDPGQGLRLIYYSQIVNDFQKGDIAEGYSVSREKKESFPLTVTSAQKNPTAFYLCASSAGGLNTEAFFGQGTRLTVV.

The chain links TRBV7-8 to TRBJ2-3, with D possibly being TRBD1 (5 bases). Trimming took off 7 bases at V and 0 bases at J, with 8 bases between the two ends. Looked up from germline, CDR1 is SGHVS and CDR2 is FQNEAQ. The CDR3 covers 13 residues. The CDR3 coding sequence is TGTGCCAGCACCCCAGGGAGCACAGATACGCAGTATTTT. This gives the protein CASTPGSTDTQYF.